This is a list of T cell receptor beta chains from one sample in a study of cytotoxic CD8 clonotypes in ibrutinib-treated CLL. Data came from immunoSEQ multiplex PCR; TCRdb stores just in-frame clones and leaves some out. Of a few hundred thousand clones detected, 67% appear once; the ten largest clones hold around 6.3%. The sequencing used PBMCs, collected after 36 months of ibrutinib treatment. The source is a human donor with chronic lymphocytic leukemia. The conserved cysteine and the conserved F or W are not part of the CDR3 here. A D gene is named only where the DNA matches it firmly.

length: 10; D: TRBD1; J: TRBJ2-5; V: TRBV27; CDR3: ASSLGRQGRY
length: 13; D: .; J: TRBJ1-1; V: TRBV4-3; CDR3: ASSQPTRGNTEAF
length: 13; D: .; J: TRBJ2-7; V: TRBV2; CDR3: ASSGPGPNPYEQY
length: 13; D: .; J: TRBJ2-7; V: TRBV6-1; CDR3: ASSETGLGSYEQY
length: 12; D: .; J: TRBJ1-1; V: TRBV6-5; CDR3: ASSYDGQEIEAF
length: 13; D: .; J: TRBJ2-7; V: TRBV7-6; CDR3: ASSSRSGGHYEQY
length: 12; D: .; J: TRBJ2-1; V: TRBV11-3; CDR3: ASSLSRGSNEQF
length: 14; D: TRBD2; J: TRBJ2-5; V: TRBV15; CDR3: ATSSRGGWVQETQY
length: 12; D: .; J: TRBJ2-7; V: TRBV27; CDR3: ASSSSGLWYEQY
length: 15; D: TRBD1; J: TRBJ1-2; V: TRBV18; CDR3: ASSPADRDFLDYGYT
length: 11; D: .; J: TRBJ1-5; V: TRBV6-1; CDR3: ASSISGNQPQH
length: 8; D: .; J: TRBJ2-7; V: TRBV21-1; CDR3: ASSKGGAI
length: 13; D: TRBD1; J: TRBJ2-1; V: TRBV7-3; CDR3: ASSRVDRVYNEQF
length: 12; D: .; J: TRBJ2-7; V: TRBV6-6; CDR3: ASSYSDSSYEQY
length: 12; D: .; J: TRBJ2-7; V: TRBV9; CDR3: ASSVGQAVDEQY
length: 16; D: .; J: TRBJ2-1; V: TRBV5-1; CDR3: ASSLASLSARAGNEQF
length: 12; D: TRBD2; J: TRBJ2-7; V: TRBV23-1; CDR3: ASRLGGISYEQY
length: 12; D: TRBD2; J: TRBJ2-7; V: TRBV29-1; CDR3: SGAAGVGSYEQY
length: 11; D: .; J: TRBJ2-7; V: TRBV5-4; CDR3: ASSSIQGFEQY
length: 12; D: .; J: TRBJ2-3; V: TRBV5-4; CDR3: ASSRILDTDTQY
length: 15; D: .; J: TRBJ1-1; V: TRBV4-3; CDR3: ASSQDGGQSPGSEAF
length: 12; D: TRBD2; J: TRBJ2-1; V: TRBV11-3; CDR3: ASSSSSGTNEQF